These 20 T cell receptor beta chains came from one sample sequenced in a study of beta chain features in type 1 diabetes. Study-wide findings and caveats: Shorter TCRB CDR3s, moderately but significantly so, were found in Type 1 diabetes patients in all four CD4+ subsets.

As every portion of the isolated RNA was reverse transcribed, the sequencing read expressed TCRB transcripts. The protocol was immunoSEQ multiplex PCR, while the TCRdb copy is restricted to in-frame clones and leaves out a portion. The top ten hold 0.035% to 0.04% of the sample, which has about 660,000 clones, over 11% seen once. The antigens for these receptors are not known. Sequenced input: naive CD4+ T cells from blood. All receptors derive from a man between 18 and 29 years old with type 1 diabetes.

This clone was detected a few times. Other DNA sequences in the sample encode the same CDR3. The V call is TRBV7-2, the J call TRBJ1-5, with D perhaps TRBD1 (5 bases). V shed 2 bases and J shed 2 bases, with 7 bases lying between them. The CDR3 has 14 amino acids. Germline lookup yields CDR1 SGHTA and CDR2 FQGNSA. The CDR3 sequence is CASSLRGGNQPQHF. The CDR3 coding sequence is TGTGCCAGCAGCTTACGGGGCGGCAATCAGCCCCAGCATTTT.

The chain carries TRBV7-9 and TRBJ2-7; the match to TRBD1 covers 7 bases. The ends lost 5 bases at V and 6 bases at J; junction bases unmatched: 7. The length of the CDR3 is 13 residues. Germline CDR1 and CDR2: SEHNR and FQNEAQ (reference sequence). The DNA of the CDR3 is TGTGCCAGCAGCCTGACAGGGTATCGCGAGCAGTACTTC. Translated, it gives CASSLTGYREQYF.

This clone was counted a few times. The chain links TRBV7-2 to TRBJ2-5; D gene uncertain. Germline V gene lookup returns CDR1 SGHTA and CDR2 FQGNSA. The CDR3 length is 13 residues. The V and J ends lost 6 bases and 1 base respectively, with 9 bases between them. DNA for the CDR3: TGTGCCAGCAGAACTGTTACCCAAGAGACCCAGTACTTC. Amino acid sequence: CASRTVTQETQYF.

This clone was counted a few times. The V and J genes are TRBV19 and TRBJ1-1; TRBD1 might be the D (6 bases). V was clipped by 5 bases and J by 4 bases, with 11 bases between them. The CDR3 length is 13 residues. CDR1 and CDR2 (germline): LNHDA, SQIVND (reference sequence). The CDR3 is CASSGQQSTEAFF. The CDR3 nucleotides read TGTGCCAGTAGTGGACAGCAGAGCACTGAAGCTTTCTTT.

The chain is built from TRBV19 and TRBJ2-6; 7 bases map to TRBD1. V trimming: 10 bases; J trimming: 1 base; junction bases outside the gene matches: 4. Germline CDR1 is LNHDA and CDR2 is SQIVND (reference sequence). The CDR3 covers 14 residues. The CDR3 loop is CATTTGSGANVLTF. CDR3 sequence (DNA): TGTGCCACTACGACAGGGTCTGGGGCCAACGTCCTGACTTTC.

CDR3 residues: CASSRTSRQPQHF. DNA for the CDR3: TGTGCCAGCAGCAGGACTTCCCGTCAGCCCCAGCATTTT. The chain is built from TRBV7-2 and TRBJ1-5; the D is unclear. Germline assignment: CDR1 SGHTA and CDR2 FQGNSA. V lost 5 bases and J lost 6, with 11 bases in between. CDR3 size: 13 residues.

This clone was observed a handful of times. The rearrangement uses TRBV7-3 and TRBJ1-1, with D unresolved. Trimming cost V 6 bases and J 1 base, with 15 bases left between them. The germline V gene encodes CDR1 SGHTA and CDR2 FQGTGA. CDR3 length: 15 residues. The CDR3 loop reads CASSSMGVANTEAFF. The CDR3 region has the DNA TGTGCCAGCAGTTCCATGGGCGTGGCGAACACTGAAGCTTTCTTT.

This chain joins TRBV20-1 and TRBJ2-5; D ambiguous. The CDR3 is 11 residues long. V was trimmed by 6 bases and J by 6 bases, leaving 11 bases between them. The V gene's germline CDR1 is DFQATT and CDR2 SNEGSKA (reference sequence). The CDR3: CSAPASQTQYF. The CDR3 region has the DNA TGCAGTGCCCCCGCGTCCCAGACCCAGTACTTC.

J is TRBJ1-6 and V is TRBV6-5; 9 positions match TRBD1. Losses at the gene ends were 4 bases for V and 7 bases for J; bases not matched to a gene: 2. Germline V gene sequence: CDR1 MNHEY, CDR2 SVGAGI. The length of the CDR3 is 14 residues. Here the CDR3 DNA reads TGTGCCAGCAGTTGGGACAGGGAGAATTCACCCCTCCACTTT. This translates into CASSWDRENSPLHF.

This clone was counted a few times. The rearrangement uses TRBV18 and TRBJ2-6; D remains unclear. The CDR3 has 15 amino acids. Germline CDR1 reads KGHSH; CDR2 reads LQKENI. Between the trimmed V and J ends, which lost 6 bases and 0 bases, there was a span of 9 bases. This CDR3 reads CASSSSVSGANVLTF. CDR3 sequence (DNA): TGTGCCAGCTCCTCAAGCGTCTCTGGGGCCAACGTCCTGACTTTC.

The V and J genes are TRBV5-1 and TRBJ2-3; TRBD2 aligns across 16 bases. V was pared by 4 bases and J by 6 bases, with 8 bases of the junction left unmatched. CDR1 SGHRS and CDR2 YFSETQ come from the germline V gene. CDR3 length equals 17 residues. CDR3 in amino acids: CASSPGLAGGPEDTQYF. The CDR3 nucleotides are TGCGCCAGCAGCCCGGGACTAGCGGGAGGGCCGGAGGATACGCAGTATTTT.

This clone came up a few times. This chain links TRBV7-9 with TRBJ2-1; D uncertain. V lost 4 bases and J lost 10, with 14 bases in between. Germline V lookup: CDR1 SEHNR, CDR2 FQNEAQ (reference sequence). This CDR3 is 13 amino acids long. CDR3 nucleotide sequence: TGTGCCAGCAGCTCCCGTTGGTCTACGGAGCAGTTCTTC. It yields the protein CASSSRWSTEQFF.

The V gene is TRBV5-1, the J gene TRBJ2-3, with 11 bases identical to TRBD2. After removal of 1 base from V and 3 bases from J, the junction contained 1 base not matched to a gene. Per germline, CDR1 SGHRS and CDR2 YFSETQ. The CDR3 covers 15 residues. The CDR3 sequence is CASSLTSGSTDTQYF. CDR3 nucleotides: TGCGCCAGCAGCTTGACTAGCGGGAGTACAGATACGCAGTATTTT.

This clone came up a few times. CDR3: CASSHFRSSYNEQFF. The CDR3 DNA reads as TGTGCCAGCAGTCACTTTCGTAGCTCCTACAATGAGCAGTTCTTC. This chain uses TRBV6-6 with TRBJ2-1, with no clear D. Germline V CDR1 and CDR2: MNHNY, SVGAGI (reference sequence). The CDR3 sequence is 15 residues long. Trimming took 5 bases from V and 0 from J, leaving 11 bases between them.

The gene calls are TRBV27 and TRBJ1-6; D not resolved. The germline gives CDR1 MNHEY, CDR2 SMNVEV (reference sequence). Trimming pared 4 bases from V and 10 bases from J, leaving 20 bases between. This CDR3 spans 16 amino acids. CDR3 sequence reads: CASSSRRQWENSPLHF. CDR3 DNA sequence: TGTGCCAGCAGTTCGCGACGTCAGTGGGAGAACTCACCCCTCCACTTT.

J is TRBJ2-1 and V is TRBV9; D is unresolved. The CDR3 has 13 amino acids. Germline-derived CDR1 and CDR2 are SGDLS and YYNGEE. V lost 0 bases and J 6 bases, leaving 7 bases between the germline ends. The CDR3 spells CASSVGPGNEQFF. DNA of the CDR3: TGTGCCAGCAGCGTAGGGCCAGGCAATGAGCAGTTCTTC.

This clone appeared a few times. V gene TRBV14 combines with J gene TRBJ2-6, with D possibly matching TRBD2 (5 bases). CDR3 length: 16 residues. Germline-derived CDR1 and CDR2 are SGHDN and FVKESK. Trimming took off 3 bases at V and 1 base at J, with 10 bases between the two ends. The DNA of the CDR3 is TGTGCCAGCAGCCACGTCTCGGGATCTGGGGCCAACGTCCTGACTTTC. Its translation is CASSHVSGSGANVLTF.

The chain carries TRBV18 and TRBJ1-1, with 8 bases aligning to TRBD1. CDR3 length: 15 amino acids. J gave up 4 bases and V 6 bases, and 10 bases lay outside the gene matches. Germline V gene sequence: CDR1 KGHSH, CDR2 LQKENI. CDR3 loop: CASSPRQGISTEAFF. Written as DNA, the CDR3 is TGTGCCAGCTCGCCCAGACAGGGGATCAGCACTGAAGCTTTCTTT.

This clone was seen only a few times. This sequence joins TRBV6-4 and TRBJ2-1; the match to TRBD1 covers 11 bases. The CDR3 spans 16 residues. V gave up 6 bases and J gave up 7 bases; unmatched junction bases: 11. Germline assignment: CDR1 MRHNA and CDR2 SNTAGT. The CDR3 sequence: CASSPGTGGQRNEQFF. Written as DNA, the CDR3 is TGTGCCAGCAGCCCGGGGACAGGGGGACAGAGGAATGAGCAGTTCTTC.

The J gene is TRBJ1-2, the V gene TRBV19, with a tentative D call TRBD1 (6 bases). The CDR3 is 17 amino acids. Germline values: CDR1 LNHDA, CDR2 SQIVND (reference sequence). CDR3 loop: CASSTPGTPRIVYGYTF. The CDR3 nucleotides are TGTGCGTCGTCAACGCCCGGGACACCTCGCATCGTCTATGGCTACACCTTC.